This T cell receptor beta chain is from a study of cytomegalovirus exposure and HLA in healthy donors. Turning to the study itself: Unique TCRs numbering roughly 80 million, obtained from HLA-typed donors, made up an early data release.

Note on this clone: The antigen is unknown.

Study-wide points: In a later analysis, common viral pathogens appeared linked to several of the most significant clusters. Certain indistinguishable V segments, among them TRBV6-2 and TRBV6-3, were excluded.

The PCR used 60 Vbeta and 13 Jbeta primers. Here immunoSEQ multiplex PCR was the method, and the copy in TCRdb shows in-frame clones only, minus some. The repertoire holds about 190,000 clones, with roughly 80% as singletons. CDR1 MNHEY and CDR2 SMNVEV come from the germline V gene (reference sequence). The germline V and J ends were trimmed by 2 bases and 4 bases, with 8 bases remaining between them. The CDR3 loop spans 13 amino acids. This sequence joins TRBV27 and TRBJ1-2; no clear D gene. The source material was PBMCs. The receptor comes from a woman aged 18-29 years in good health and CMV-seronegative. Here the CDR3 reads CASSLRDSYGYTF. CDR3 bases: TGTGCCAGCAGTTTACGGGATAGCTATGGCTACACCTTC.